The source of this TCR beta chain is a study of technical replicates of blood from a handful of donors. CDR1 KGHSH and CDR2 LQKENI come from the germline V gene. The CDR3 contains 16 residues. V shed 3 bases and J shed 5 bases, with 16 bases lying between them. Using immunoSEQ multiplex PCR, the repertoire was profiled, and TCRdb retains in-frame clones only, with some absent. This table has 50,000 to 70,000 clones, around 87% appearing once. This chain connects TRBV18 to TRBJ2-2; a weak D match, TRBD2 (5 bases). This receptor was taken from a human donor in good health. Some clones in this sample may be carry-over from other donors' samples. The specimen was PBMCs. The CDR3 spells CASSPTVRGDTGELFF. The CDR3 DNA sequence: TGTGCCAGCTCACCCACTGTCCGGGGTGATACCGGGGAGCTGTTTTTT. Looking up the rest from reference TRBV18 and TRBJ2-2 gives the full variable domain: NAGVMQNPRHLVRRRGQEARLRCSPMKGHSHVYWYRQLPEEGLKFMVYLQKENIIDESGMPKERFSAEFPKEGPSILRIQQVVRGDSAAYFCASSPTVRGDTGELFFGEGSRLTVL.